The 25 T cell receptor beta chains presented below share a single source sample, sequenced in a study of blood T cells in healthy people across ages (dated by TCRdb to about 2015). Library preparation was by 5' RACE. The reads were generated on an Illumina HiSeq 2500. A second PCR of 7 to 11 cycles was run with a J-beta primer mix and a sample-barcoded 5' primer. The raw public data were reprocessed by TCRdb itself: fastp quality trimming at Q25, MiXCR clonotype calling, in-frame beta chains only. Every entry covers one CDR3 protein and lists the most common genes and DNA from its rows. The sample profile shows around 990,000 distinct CDR3 sequences; about 25% of them were found once. Around 0.75% of the sample is held by the ten biggest clonotypes. The sample also formed part of further work on T cells of mothers and their children.

Sequencing was done on a sample of blood. Source of these receptors: a girl aged 2 to 9 in good health.

This clonotype appeared a few times. The J gene is TRBJ1-1, the V gene TRBV29-1, with D possibly TRBD1 on 6 matching bases. The CDR3 extends over 10 amino acids. Germline-derived CDR1 and CDR2 are SQVTM and ANQGSEA. Trimming removed 7 bases from V and 8 bases from J, with 11 bases in between. DNA of the CDR3: TGCAGCGACGGAACAGGGGAAGCTTTCTTT. Translation gives CSDGTGEAFF.

V and J are TRBV29-1 and TRBJ1-2; D not resolved. CDR3 length equals 16 residues. Per the germline V gene, CDR1 is SQVTM and CDR2 is ANQGSEA. V lost 6 bases to trimming and J lost 8 bases, with 28 bases between them. The CDR3 region has the DNA TGCAGCGTCATTGATTTCCGACGCCACTCTGGAGGGGGCTACACCTTC. Residues: CSVIDFRRHSGGGYTF.

The chain employs TRBV13 and TRBJ2-7, with 10 bases that match TRBD1. This CDR3 spans 15 amino acids. Germline V CDR1 and CDR2: PRHDT, FYEKMQ (reference sequence). Trimming took 5 bases from V and 6 from J; bases not matched to a gene: 10. In DNA form, the CDR3 reads TGTGCCAGCAGCCAGATAGACCGGGACAGGGGCGAGCAGTACTTC. As protein: CASSQIDRDRGEQYF.

This clonotype has only a few counts. The rearrangement uses TRBV5-1 and TRBJ2-7; 8 nucleotides align to TRBD2. The CDR3 has 14 residues. The V and J ends lost 1 base and 3 bases, in that order; junction bases with no gene match: 3. The germline gives CDR1 SGHRS, CDR2 YFSETQ. The chain's CDR3 is CASSLLRGGYEQYF. The CDR3 coding sequence is TGCGCCAGCAGCTTGTTACGGGGGGGCTACGAGCAGTACTTC. Combining the CDR3 with reference TRBV5-1 and TRBJ2-7 gives the whole variable domain KAGVTQTPRYLIKTRGQQVTLSCSPISGHRSVSWYQQTPGQGLQFLFEYFSETQRNKGNFPGRFSGRQFSNSRSEMNVSTLELGDSALYLCASSLLRGGYEQYFGPGTRLTVT.

This clonotype showed up many times. The J gene is TRBJ2-7, the V gene TRBV7-9, with a possible D match to TRBD1 (5 bases). CDR1 is SEHNR and CDR2 is FQNEAQ in the germline V gene (reference sequence). V was pared by 7 bases and J by 6 bases, with 19 bases between. The CDR3 is 14 residues long. The CDR3 sequence is CASTNKVDSLEQYF. CDR3 coding DNA: TGTGCCAGCACCAACAAAGTAGACAGCCTCGAGCAGTACTTC.

The V call is TRBV27, the J call TRBJ2-7, with D tentatively TRBD1 or TRBD2 (5 bases each). This CDR3 contains 14 residues. V was pared by 3 bases and J by 5 bases, with 14 bases between. Germline CDR1 is MNHEY and CDR2 is SMNVEV (reference sequence). The DNA for the CDR3 is TGTGCCAGCAGTTTCTCCAGGGACGGCCACGAGCAGTACTTC. This sequence encodes CASSFSRDGHEQYF.

The chain combines TRBV29-1 with TRBJ2-1; D is undetermined. The CDR3 spans 13 residues. Trimming took 1 base from V and 3 from J, leaving 7 bases between them. Germline V lookup: CDR1 SQVTM, CDR2 ANQGSEA. The CDR3 nucleotides are TGCAGCGTTGAAGGGAGCAACTACAATGAGCAGTTCTTC. Its protein is CSVEGSNYNEQFF.

Ten or more counts support this clonotype. The genes are TRBV21-1 and TRBJ2-5; the table assigns TRBD2, which was not confirmed against the DNA. TRBV21-1 constitutes a pseudogene. This CDR3 has 14 residues. CDR3 sequence: CAGLVEGASETQYF. The CDR3 DNA reads TGTGCCGGCCTAGTAGAGGGAGCGTCAGAGACCCAGTACTTC.

The chain joins TRBV5-1 to TRBJ2-1; the D gene is possibly TRBD2 (5 bases). The ends were cut back, 1 base at V and 1 base at J, with 12 bases in the middle. The CDR3 runs to 16 residues. CDR1 is SGHRS, CDR2 YFSETQ, per germline. The CDR3 loop reads CASSLSGPPSYNEQFF. In DNA form, the CDR3 reads TGCGCCAGCAGCTTGAGCGGCCCTCCTTCCTACAATGAGCAGTTCTTC.

V gene TRBV3-1 combines with J gene TRBJ2-7, with D perhaps matching TRBD1 or TRBD2 (5 bases each). The germline CDR1 and CDR2 sequences are LGHDT and YNNKEL (reference sequence). The CDR3 covers 14 residues. Trimming removed 5 bases at V and 2 bases at J, with 13 bases between. The CDR3 bases are TGTGCCAGCAGCAAAAGGGACGGCCCCTACGAGCAGTACTTC. Its translation is CASSKRDGPYEQYF.

The gene calls are TRBV2 and TRBJ1-1, with 9 positions matching TRBD1. CDR1 and CDR2 (germline): SNHLY, FYNNEI. Trimming cost V 7 bases and J 1 base; bases outside gene matches: 4. There are 14 residues in the CDR3. CDR3 coding DNA: TGTGCCAGCACCGGACAGGGGCGGAACACTGAAGCTTTCTTT. Protein sequence: CASTGQGRNTEAFF.

The chain joins TRBV3-1 to TRBJ2-3; 7 bases are shared with TRBD2. Germline CDR1 LGHDT, CDR2 YNNKEL (reference sequence). V lost 0 bases, J lost 4 bases, and 7 bases stayed unmatched. The CDR3 contains 16 residues. CDR3 sequence: CASSQEVGLDPDTQYF. DNA for the CDR3: TGTGCCAGCAGCCAAGAGGTCGGACTAGACCCAGATACGCAGTATTTT.

The J gene is TRBJ2-1, the V gene TRBV9; perhaps TRBD2 as D (6 bases). CDR3 length: 17 amino acids. In germline, CDR1 is SGDLS, CDR2 YYNGEE. V was pared by 0 bases and J by 3 bases, with 16 bases between. The CDR3 loop reads CASSVGLLGLNYNEQFF. CDR3 nucleotide sequence: TGTGCCAGCAGCGTAGGTCTCTTGGGACTGAACTACAATGAGCAGTTCTTC.

This clonotype was seen a handful of times. The CDR3 nucleotides read TGCGCCAGCAGCTTCCGGACAGGGCGAGACATTCAGTACTTC. Translation: CASSFRTGRDIQYF. The chain uses TRBV4-3 and TRBJ2-4; 8 bases match TRBD1. This CDR3 contains 14 residues. V trimming: 5 bases; J trimming: 8 bases; junction bases outside the gene matches: 8. Germline loops: CDR1 LGHNA, CDR2 YSLEER.

The rearrangement uses TRBV7-3 and TRBJ2-3, with D tentatively TRBD2 (6 bases). Germline V CDR1 and CDR2: SGHTA, FQGTGA. The CDR3 spans 14 residues. The V and J ends lost 7 bases and 2 bases respectively, with 13 bases between them. The CDR3: CASNGTPSTDTQYF. CDR3 nucleotides: TGTGCCAGCAACGGGACTCCTTCCACAGATACGCAGTATTTT.

V gene TRBV27 combines with J gene TRBJ2-5, with TRBD2 matching over 14 bases. Trimming cost V 0 bases and J 5 bases; bases outside gene matches: 5. The CDR3 has 17 residues. Germline V gives CDR1 MNHEY, CDR2 SMNVEV (reference sequence). The CDR3 sequence is CASSLSEGLAGDETQYF. Here the CDR3 DNA reads TGTGCCAGCAGTTTATCGGAGGGACTAGCGGGAGACGAGACCCAGTACTTC.

This clonotype was seen a few times. The chain couples TRBV7-2 to TRBJ2-7; no definite D call. The CDR3 is 13 residues long. CDR1 and CDR2 from the germline V gene are SGHTA and FQGNSA. V was clipped by 2 bases and J by 2 bases, with 7 bases between them. The CDR3 here is CASSLNQPYEQYF. The DNA for the CDR3 is TGTGCCAGCAGCTTAAACCAGCCCTACGAGCAGTACTTC.

The chain couples TRBV20-1 to TRBJ1-1; perhaps TRBD1 as D (5 bases). This CDR3 region has 14 residues. CDR1 and CDR2 (germline): DFQATT, SNEGSKA (reference sequence). V was shortened by 3 bases and J by 13 bases, with 24 bases between the two germline ends. The CDR3 DNA reads as TGCAGTGCTAGGCAGGCTACCGAACACACGGGGCTTTTCTTT. This sequence encodes CSARQATEHTGLFF.

This clonotype occurred a few times. The final CDR3 position lacks the conserved phenylalanine or tryptophan, pointing to a likely read error. The chain uses TRBV6-1 and TRBJ2-7; D possibly uses TRBD1 or TRBD2 (5 bases each). CDR1 MNHNS and CDR2 SASEGT come from the germline V gene. There are 15 residues in the CDR3. V was pared by 5 bases and J by 1 base, with 15 bases between. The CDR3 sequence: CASSLIRDGSYEQYL. CDR3 in DNA: TGTGCCAGCAGTTTAATTCGGGACGGGTCCTACGAGCAGTACCTC.

This clonotype was recorded a few times. This sequence joins TRBV12-3 or TRBV12-4 and TRBJ2-5, with a possible D match to TRBD2 (6 bases). The CDR3 is 14 amino acids. V gave up 5 bases and J gave up 7 bases, with 17 bases separating them. CDR3 sequence (DNA): TGTGCCAGCAGTATCCGGGGCGGGGAGGTGACCCAGTACTTC. This codes for CASSIRGGEVTQYF.

V usage is TRBV5-1 and J usage is TRBJ2-5; 8 bases are a match to TRBD2. The ends lost 2 bases at V and 5 bases at J; junction bases unmatched: 14. Per the germline V gene, CDR1 is SGHRS and CDR2 is YFSETQ. This CDR3 comprises 17 residues. The CDR3 nucleotides read TGCGCCAGCAGCTTATCGGGGTCCGGGAGGGTCCTCGAGACCCAGTACTTC. Translating it yields CASSLSGSGRVLETQYF.

This rearrangement joins TRBV5-5 to TRBJ2-1, with D perhaps TRBD2 (6 bases). CDR3 length equals 15 residues. Trimming cost V 3 bases and J 5 bases, with 15 bases left between them. CDR1 SGHKS and CDR2 YYEKEE come from the germline V gene (reference sequence). The DNA of the CDR3 is TGTGCCAGCAGCTCGGACTACGCAGCTCACAATGAGCAGTTCTTC. This encodes CASSSDYAAHNEQFF.

This clonotype turned up a few times. The gene calls are TRBV20-1 and TRBJ1-3, with D perhaps TRBD1 (6 bases). The germline gives CDR1 DFQATT, CDR2 SNEGSKA (reference sequence). V was shortened by 6 bases and J by 4 bases, with 13 bases between the two germline ends. The CDR3 runs 13 residues. The CDR3 nucleotides are TGCAGTGCCTCGCTAGGGACAGGAAACACCATATATTTT. Translation: CSASLGTGNTIYF.

This chain connects TRBV6-5 to TRBJ2-5, with 7 bases matching TRBD1. Germline CDR1 and CDR2: MNHEY and SVGAGI. J was trimmed by 5 bases and V by 6 bases; bases with no gene match: 12. This CDR3 contains 15 residues. The DNA for the CDR3 is TGTGCCAGCAGCAGACGACAGGGTATACGGGAGACCCAGTACTTC. Translating it yields CASSRRQGIRETQYF.

A few counts support this clonotype. The chain recombines TRBV6-2 or TRBV6-3 with TRBJ2-5, with D uncertain. Germline V lookup: CDR1 MNHEY, CDR2 SVGEGT. Trimming removed 2 bases at V and 4 bases at J, with 11 bases between. The CDR3 runs 14 residues. The CDR3 reads CASSYTGPLETQYF. Written as DNA, the CDR3 is TGTGCCAGCAGTTACACCGGTCCTCTAGAGACCCAGTACTTC.